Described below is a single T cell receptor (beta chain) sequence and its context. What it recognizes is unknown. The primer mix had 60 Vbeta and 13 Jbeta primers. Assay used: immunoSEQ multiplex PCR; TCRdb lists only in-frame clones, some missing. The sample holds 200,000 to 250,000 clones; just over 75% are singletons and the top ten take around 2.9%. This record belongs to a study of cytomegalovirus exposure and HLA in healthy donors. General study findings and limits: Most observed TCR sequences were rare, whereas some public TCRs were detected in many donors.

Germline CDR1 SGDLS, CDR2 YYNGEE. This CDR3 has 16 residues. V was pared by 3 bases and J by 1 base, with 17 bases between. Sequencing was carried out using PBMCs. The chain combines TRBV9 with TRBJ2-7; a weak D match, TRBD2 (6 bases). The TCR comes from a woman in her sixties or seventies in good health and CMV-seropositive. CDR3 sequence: CASSASAGTFSYEQYF. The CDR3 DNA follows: TGTGCCAGCAGCGCCTCAGCCGGGACTTTTTCCTACGAGCAGTACTTC.